This paragraph covers one TCR beta chain sequence. Its target is not known. This record belongs to a study of T cell responses to AZD1222 COVID-19 vaccine. General study findings and limits: The peak T cell response came first, and repertoires were sampled only after it.

Germline V gene lookup returns CDR1 SQVTM and CDR2 ANQGSEA. V was pared by 7 bases and J by 7 bases, with 10 bases of the junction left unmatched. The CDR3 has 14 residues. Produced via immunoSEQ multiplex PCR; TCRdb's table is partial and in-frame only. The sample lists roughly 100,000 clones; more than 85% were seen once. The sequenced sample was peripheral blood, obtained 28 days after the second AZD1222 dose. This sequence joins TRBV29-1 and TRBJ1-4, with 9 bases aligning to TRBD1. This sequence originates from an adult who received the AZD1222 COVID-19 vaccine. CDR3 residues: CSGRGQGLGEKLFF. The CDR3 DNA sequence: TGCAGCGGCCGGGGACAGGGTTTGGGTGAAAAACTGTTTTTT.